A selection of T cell receptor beta chains follows, all from one sample in a study of cytomegalovirus exposure and HLA in healthy donors. The table came from immunoSEQ multiplex PCR; TCRdb's copy has only in-frame clones and leaves some out. The data show about 160,000 clones, and the top ten clones hold 2.1%. Sequencing was done on a sample of PBMCs. All receptors come from a man aged 25-40 years in good health and CMV-seronegative. CDR3s include the opening cysteine and the closing phenylalanine or tryptophan. A D gene is named only where the DNA matches it firmly.

d_call: TRBD2
v_call: TRBV5-4
j_call: TRBJ2-7
cdr3_aa: CASSPGGLGGQYF
cdr3_nt: TGTGCCAGCAGCCCTGGGGGACTAGGAGGGCAGTACTTC

d_call: TRBD2
v_call: TRBV5-6
j_call: TRBJ2-6
cdr3_aa: CASSGLGSGANVLTF
cdr3_nt: TGTGCCAGCAGCGGACTAGGCTCTGGGGCCAACGTCCTGACTTTC

d_call: TRBD1
v_call: TRBV28
j_call: TRBJ1-4
cdr3_aa: CASIVNVATGGDGQLFF
cdr3_nt: TGTGCCAGCATCGTAAATGTCGCGACAGGGGGAGATGGGCAACTGTTTTTT

d_call: .
v_call: TRBV21-1
j_call: TRBJ2-5
cdr3_aa: CASSKAPTGGEETQYF
cdr3_nt: TGTGCCAGCAGCAAAGCTCCGACAGGGGGAGAGGAGACCCAGTACTTC

d_call: .
v_call: TRBV4-3
j_call: TRBJ1-4
cdr3_aa: CASSQVGTHEKLFF
cdr3_nt: TGCGCCAGCAGCCAAGTAGGGACTCACGAAAAACTGTTTTTT

d_call: .
v_call: TRBV28
j_call: TRBJ2-2
cdr3_aa: CATPRQDGELFF
cdr3_nt: TGTGCCACCCCACGACAGGACGGGGAGCTGTTTTTT

d_call: TRBD1
v_call: TRBV5-1
j_call: TRBJ1-4
cdr3_aa: CASSLGGGGEKLFF
cdr3_nt: TGCGCCAGCAGCTTGGGAGGGGGCGGTGAAAAACTGTTTTTT

d_call: TRBD1
v_call: TRBV7-9
j_call: TRBJ1-5
cdr3_aa: CASSVNRGNQPQHF
cdr3_nt: TGTGCCAGCAGCGTAAACAGGGGTAATCAGCCCCAGCATTTT

d_call: .
v_call: TRBV29-1
j_call: TRBJ1-1
cdr3_aa: CSVEGSMNTEAFF
cdr3_nt: TGCAGCGTTGAAGGTAGTATGAACACTGAAGCTTTCTTT

d_call: .
v_call: TRBV27
j_call: TRBJ1-2
cdr3_aa: CASSLTGVRSDYYGYTF
cdr3_nt: TGTGCCAGCAGTTTAACGGGGGTGAGGTCTGATTACTATGGCTACACCTTC

d_call: TRBD2
v_call: TRBV7-9
j_call: TRBJ2-3
cdr3_aa: CASSPGLAGEPSTDTQYF
cdr3_nt: TGTGCCAGCAGCCCGGGACTAGCGGGAGAACCTAGCACAGATACGCAGTATTTT

d_call: TRBD1
v_call: TRBV19
j_call: TRBJ2-7
cdr3_aa: CACRTDLNRDRDHEQYF
cdr3_nt: TGTGCCTGTAGAACAGACCTGAACCGGGACAGGGACCACGAGCAGTACTTC

d_call: TRBD1
v_call: TRBV6-5
j_call: TRBJ2-7
cdr3_aa: CASSYTLSTGAYEQYF
cdr3_nt: TGTGCCAGCAGTTACACCTTAAGTACAGGGGCTTACGAGCAGTACTTC

d_call: .
v_call: TRBV5-1
j_call: TRBJ2-7
cdr3_aa: CASSDSGYEQYF
cdr3_nt: TGCGCCAGCAGCGATAGCGGCTACGAGCAGTACTTC

d_call: TRBD2
v_call: TRBV4-3
j_call: TRBJ2-5
cdr3_aa: CASSQGLAGGTRLEQYF
cdr3_nt: TGCGCCAGCAGCCAAGGGCTAGCGGGAGGTACCCGCTTGGAGCAGTACTTC

d_call: .
v_call: TRBV5-1
j_call: TRBJ2-1
cdr3_aa: CASSHVRGNSYNEQFF
cdr3_nt: TGCGCCAGCAGCCATGTACGGGGGAATTCCTACAATGAGCAGTTCTTC

d_call: TRBD1
v_call: TRBV7-2
j_call: TRBJ2-7
cdr3_aa: CASSHRTGGTYEQYF
cdr3_nt: TGTGCCAGCAGCCATAGGACAGGGGGTACCTACGAGCAGTACTTC

d_call: TRBD1
v_call: TRBV9
j_call: TRBJ1-1
cdr3_aa: CASSARQGTNTEAFF
cdr3_nt: TGTGCCAGCAGCGCAAGACAGGGGACGAACACTGAAGCTTTCTTT

d_call: .
v_call: TRBV5-1
j_call: TRBJ1-4
cdr3_aa: CASSLEGRGEKLFF
cdr3_nt: TGCGCCAGCAGCTTGGAAGGCAGGGGCGAAAAACTGTTTTTT

d_call: .
v_call: TRBV5-4
j_call: TRBJ1-1
cdr3_aa: CASSLYYWNTEAFF
cdr3_nt: TGTGCCAGCAGCTTATACTACTGGAACACTGAAGCTTTCTTT

d_call: TRBD1
v_call: TRBV10-3
j_call: TRBJ2-7
cdr3_aa: CAISELAAGGEISYEQYF
cdr3_nt: TGTGCCATCAGTGAGCTTGCGGCAGGGGGCGAGATTTCCTACGAGCAGTACTTC

d_call: TRBD2
v_call: TRBV5-1
j_call: TRBJ2-7
cdr3_aa: CASSLGTRPNSGEQYF
cdr3_nt: TGCGCCAGCAGCTTGGGGACTAGACCCAACTCGGGCGAGCAGTACTTC

d_call: .
v_call: TRBV7-2
j_call: TRBJ1-5
cdr3_aa: CASSLQRDQPQHF
cdr3_nt: TGTGCCAGCAGCTTACAGAGGGATCAGCCCCAGCATTTT

d_call: .
v_call: TRBV9
j_call: TRBJ2-2
cdr3_aa: CASSVDLQELFF
cdr3_nt: TGTGCCAGCAGCGTAGACTTGCAGGAGCTGTTTTTT

d_call: .
v_call: TRBV19
j_call: TRBJ1-3
cdr3_aa: CASSTPGDTIYF
cdr3_nt: TGTGCCAGTAGTACCCCGGGGGACACCATATATTTT

d_call: .
v_call: TRBV29-1
j_call: TRBJ2-2
cdr3_aa: CSVDKQDTGELFF
cdr3_nt: TGCAGCGTTGATAAGCAGGACACCGGGGAGCTGTTTTTT